The 20 T cell receptor beta chains below were found in one sample sequenced in a study of graft-versus-host responses after intestinal transplantation. CFSE-labeled responder cells (roughly 200,000) were plated with roughly 200,000 irradiated, violet-dye-labeled stimulator cells. The protocol was immunoSEQ multiplex PCR, while the TCRdb copy is restricted to in-frame clones and leaves out a portion. This sample has 9,500 to 10,000 clones, with around 28% found just once. The sequencing here drew on alloreactive CD8+ T cells from a mixed lymphocyte reaction culture, taken before intestinal transplant. Subset here: CFSE-low proliferating T cells sorted from roughly six-day pre-transplant mixed lymphocyte reaction (GvH or HvG direction). Source of these receptors: a human patient who received an intestinal transplant.

V gene TRBV5-1 combines with J gene TRBJ2-1; 9 bases are a match to TRBD2. The CDR3 is 15 residues long. Germline V gives CDR1 SGHRS, CDR2 YFSETQ. The V gene end was trimmed by 1 base and the J gene end by 10 bases; junction bases not matched to a gene: 9. This CDR3 is CASSLTQVAGEEQFF. CDR3 sequence (DNA): TGCGCCAGCAGCTTGACCCAAGTAGCGGGAGAAGAGCAGTTCTTC.

The chain has TRBV29-1 and TRBJ2-3, with 9 nucleotides matching TRBD2. The CDR3 extends over 14 amino acids. The trim removed 7 bases at V and 2 bases at J, leaving 7 bases unmatched. The germline gives CDR1 SQVTM, CDR2 ANQGSEA. The CDR3 spells CSAGGGDYTDTQYF. DNA for the CDR3: TGCAGCGCTGGCGGGGGGGATTACACAGATACGCAGTATTTT.

This clone has a handful of counts. The V gene is TRBV6-6, the J gene TRBJ1-6, with 7 nucleotides matching TRBD1. The V gene's germline CDR1 is MNHNY and CDR2 SVGAGI (reference sequence). The CDR3 has 11 residues. Germline trimming cut 6 bases from V and 15 bases from J; bases unmatched to any gene: 5. DNA for the CDR3: TGTGCCAGCAGCCCCGGACAGGACCTCCACTTT. This codes for CASSPGQDLHF.

Note on this clone: The junction differs from germline at one of its ends, possibly a read error. This chain joins TRBV7-6 and TRBJ2-1; the match to TRBD1 covers 8 bases. CDR1 SGHVS and CDR2 FNYEAQ come from the germline V gene. This CDR3 has 15 residues. The CDR3 DNA reads as TGTGCCAGCAGCCCGGACAGGGTTAGGGACAATGGGCAGTTCTTC. It yields the protein CASSPDRVRDNGQFF. The whole variable domain, filled in from reference TRBV7-6 and TRBJ2-1, reads GAGVSQSPRYKVTKRGQDVALRCDPISGHVSLYWYRQALGQGPEFLTYFNYEAQQDKSGLPNDRFSAERPEGSISTLTIQRTEQRDSAMYRCASSPDRVRDNGQFFGPGTRLTVL.

This chain links TRBV7-9 with TRBJ2-5, with D possibly being TRBD1 (5 bases). Per the germline V gene, CDR1 is SEHNR and CDR2 is FQNEAQ (reference sequence). The CDR3 sequence is 19 residues long. V was trimmed by 4 bases and J by 5 bases, leaving 29 bases between them. The CDR3 here is CASSSPGPSSFGARETQYF. CDR3 in DNA: TGTGCCAGCAGCTCCCCGGGCCCCTCCTCCTTTGGGGCGAGGGAGACCCAGTACTTC.

Concerning this clone: One end of the junction fails to match germline, which may point to a read error. The chain uses TRBV4-1 and TRBJ2-7; TRBD1 is a possible D gene (6 bases). The CDR3 consists of 14 residues. Germline V lookup: CDR1 MGHRA, CDR2 YSYEKL. CDR3 protein: CASSPTGKAYEQYF. CDR3 bases: TGTGCCAGCAGCCCTACAGGGAAGGCCTACGAGCAGTACTTC.

This rearrangement joins TRBV4-1 to TRBJ1-5; D perhaps matches TRBD1 (6 bases). CDR1 is MGHRA, CDR2 YSYEKL, per germline. CDR3 size: 13 residues. V was trimmed by 1 base and J by 7 bases, leaving 8 bases between them. CDR3 in DNA: TGCGCCAGCAGCCAAGCGGGGGGCCAGCCCCAGCATTTT. Translated: CASSQAGGQPQHF.

The chain carries TRBV2 and TRBJ1-1; 8 positions match TRBD1. J lost 3 bases, V lost 2 bases, and 11 bases had no gene match. The length of the CDR3 is 17 residues. Per germline, CDR1 SNHLY and CDR2 FYNNEI. The chain's CDR3 is CASSEPRERQGYTEAFF. As DNA, the CDR3 is TGTGCCAGCAGTGAACCGCGAGAGAGACAGGGGTACACTGAAGCTTTCTTT.

In the case of this clone: A read error may be the cause here, since a much bigger clone is one base away. The chain is built from TRBV15 and TRBJ2-5, with TRBD1 matching 7 bases. The DNA end lines up better with TRBJ2-7; the J call may be wrong. This CDR3 is built from 14 residues. Germline values: CDR1 LNHNV, CDR2 YYDKDF (reference sequence). The chain's CDR3 is CATSAGQDSYEQYF. The CDR3 DNA follows: TGTGCCACCAGCGCTGGACAGGACTCCTACGAGCAGTACTTC.

The genes are TRBV6-5 and TRBJ2-7; D is undetermined. The germline V and J ends were trimmed by 2 bases and 0 bases, with 5 bases remaining between them. This CDR3 comprises 13 residues. CDR1 MNHEY and CDR2 SVGAGI come from the germline V gene. This chain's CDR3 is CASSYASSYEQYF. The CDR3, as DNA: TGTGCCAGCAGTTACGCGAGCTCCTACGAGCAGTACTTC.

The rearrangement links TRBV5-6 to TRBJ2-5, with TRBD1 as a possible D gene (8 bases). CDR1 SGHDT and CDR2 YYEEEE come from the germline V gene. The CDR3 length is 16 residues. The V gene lost 3 bases and the J gene lost 5 bases, with 20 bases spanning the gap. The CDR3 bases are TGTGCCAGCAGCTCCAAACCCGGACAGGGAGGGGAGACCCAGTACTTC. Amino acid sequence: CASSSKPGQGGETQYF.

The chain joins TRBV27 to TRBJ2-5; D is possibly TRBD2 (5 bases). Trimming left V 3 bases short and J 5 bases short, with 13 bases between. CDR1 and CDR2 (germline): MNHEY, SMNVEV (reference sequence). This CDR3 is built from 14 residues. For the CDR3, the DNA is TGTGCCAGCAGTTTGTCCCGCCGCGGGGAGACCCAGTACTTC. The encoded protein is CASSLSRRGETQYF.

The chain has TRBV2 and TRBJ1-2; TRBD1 aligns across 9 bases. Trimming removed 6 bases from V and 0 bases from J; junction bases left unmatched: 5. The CDR3 is made up of 15 amino acids. CDR1 is SNHLY and CDR2 is FYNNEI in the germline V gene. The CDR3: CASRPGQGANYGYTF. The CDR3 nucleotides are TGTGCCAGCAGACCGGGACAGGGCGCTAACTATGGCTACACCTTC.

This clone was seen a few times. The chain employs TRBV13 and TRBJ2-1, with a possible D match to TRBD2 (7 bases). CDR1 PRHDT and CDR2 FYEKMQ come from the germline V gene (reference sequence). The V end was cut by 1 base, the J end by 10 bases, with 14 bases between. This CDR3 region has 14 residues. The CDR3 region is CASSLEGGALEQFF. CDR3 in DNA: TGTGCCAGCAGCTTAGAAGGGGGGGCCCTCGAGCAGTTCTTC.

The rearrangement joins TRBV4-1 to TRBJ2-7; perhaps TRBD2 as D (5 bases). The ends were cut back, 4 bases at V and 3 bases at J, with 13 bases in the middle. Germline CDR1 is MGHRA and CDR2 is YSYEKL. This CDR3 region has 14 residues. The CDR3 spells CASSPTPGNYEQYF. In DNA, the CDR3 is TGCGCCAGCAGCCCCACTCCCGGGAACTACGAGCAGTACTTC.

This clone was seen more than once but under ten times. This rearrangement joins TRBV7-9 to TRBJ1-4, with 7 bases identical to TRBD1. The V gene's germline CDR1 is SEHNR and CDR2 FQNEAQ (reference sequence). Germline trimming cut 3 bases from V and 7 bases from J; bases unmatched to any gene: 5. The length of the CDR3 is 14 residues. CDR3 sequence reads: CASSFGTAGEKLFF. In DNA, the CDR3 is TGTGCCAGCAGCTTCGGGACAGCGGGTGAAAAACTGTTTTTT.

This clone turned up a few times. J is TRBJ2-1 and V is TRBV7-2; TRBD2 matches at 10 bases. The V gene's germline CDR1 is SGHTA and CDR2 FQGNSA. V lost 1 base and J lost 2; bases outside the gene matches: 2. This CDR3 spans 16 amino acids. CDR3 residues: CASSLGLAGAYNEQFF. The CDR3 DNA reads as TGTGCCAGCAGCTTAGGCCTAGCGGGGGCCTACAATGAGCAGTTCTTC.

The chain couples TRBV27 to TRBJ2-7; D may be TRBD1 (6 bases). The CDR3 is made up of 14 amino acids. Looked up from germline, CDR1 is MNHEY and CDR2 is SMNVEV (reference sequence). The ends were cut back, 6 bases at V and 7 bases at J, with 19 bases in the middle. The CDR3 spells CASSAQGPRGEQYF. CDR3 sequence (DNA): TGTGCCAGCAGCGCACAGGGTCCAAGAGGGGAGCAGTACTTC.

This clone was detected only a few times. The chain couples TRBV6-5 to TRBJ1-5; D unresolved. Trimming took off 0 bases at V and 4 bases at J, with 10 bases between the two ends. This CDR3 has 15 amino acids. CDR1 is MNHEY and CDR2 is SVGAGI in the germline V gene. The CDR3: CASSYSGEMNQPQHF. As DNA, the CDR3 is TGTGCCAGCAGTTACTCTGGGGAGATGAATCAGCCCCAGCATTTT.

This clone showed up just a few times. The chain carries TRBV13 and TRBJ2-7; weak D call: TRBD2 (5 bases). With 0 bases removed from V and 2 bases from J, the gap between germline ends came to 8 bases. This CDR3 contains 14 residues. Germline-derived CDR1 and CDR2 are PRHDT and FYEKMQ (reference sequence). CDR3 protein: CASSLGVGTYEQYF. The DNA for the CDR3 is TGTGCCAGCAGCTTAGGGGTCGGGACCTACGAGCAGTACTTC.